What follows are 26 T cell receptor beta chains derived from one specimen sequenced in a study of blood T cell repertoires in COVID-19. TCRdb keeps only in-frame clones here, not all; method: immunoSEQ multiplex PCR. The sample shows a few hundred thousand clones, roughly 87% of them seen only once. Sequencing used PBMCs or T cells enriched from blood (not recorded which). These receptors were obtained from a woman younger than 45 who had recovered from COVID-19.

The rearrangement uses TRBV20-1 and TRBJ1-1; D gene uncertain. Trimming cost V 3 bases and J 6 bases, with 8 bases left between them. This CDR3 is 11 amino acids long. Germline V lookup: CDR1 DFQATT, CDR2 SNEGSKA (reference sequence). The CDR3 spells CSARRVPEAFF. The DNA of the CDR3 is TGCAGTGCTAGGAGGGTCCCTGAAGCTTTCTTT.

The rearrangement links TRBV2 to TRBJ2-7; TRBD1 might be the D (5 bases). The CDR3 is 12 residues long. CDR1 and CDR2 (germline): SNHLY, FYNNEI. V dropped 2 bases and J dropped 7 bases, with 9 bases sitting between them. This chain's CDR3 is CASSESRDEQYF. CDR3 DNA sequence: TGTGCCAGCAGTGAAAGCAGGGATGAGCAGTACTTC.

The V and J genes are TRBV30 and TRBJ1-2, with D perhaps matching TRBD1 (6 bases). The CDR3 is 13 residues long. In germline, CDR1 is GTSNPN, CDR2 SVGIG (reference sequence). V was shortened by 8 bases and J by 4 bases, with 17 bases between the two germline ends. CDR3 protein: CALWRGAGYGYTF. In DNA form, the CDR3 reads TGTGCCCTGTGGCGGGGGGCTGGCTATGGCTACACCTTC.

The chain links TRBV6-5 to TRBJ1-4; unclear D gene. Germline-derived CDR1 and CDR2 are MNHEY and SVGAGI. The CDR3 sequence is 12 residues long. Trimming removed 5 bases from V and 6 bases from J, with 7 bases in between. The CDR3 is CASSSYYEKLFF. CDR3 sequence (DNA): TGTGCCAGCAGTAGCTATTATGAAAAACTGTTTTTT.

The chain uses TRBV3-1 (or the pseudogene TRBV3-2) and TRBJ1-1; 7 nucleotides match TRBD1. V lost 6 bases to trimming and J lost 1 base; unmatched junction nucleotides: 5. The CDR3 has 14 amino acids. Germline CDR1 reads LGHDT; CDR2 reads YNNKEL (reference sequence). As DNA, the CDR3 is TGTGCCAGCAGTCCCAACAGGGGGAACACTGAAGCTTTCTTT. This translates into CASSPNRGNTEAFF.

Points on this clone: One junction end does not reproduce the germline sequence, and a read error may be involved. The chain carries TRBV5-1 and TRBJ1-2; TRBD1 matches at 11 bases. The CDR3 is made up of 14 amino acids. The germline V gene has CDR1 SGHRS and CDR2 YFSETQ. CDR3 coding DNA: TGCGCCAGCAGATTGGACAGGGGGCACTATGGCTACACCTTC. Its protein product is CASRLDRGHYGYTF.

The J gene is TRBJ1-5, the V gene TRBV5-1; 7 bases are a match to TRBD1. The CDR3 consists of 15 residues. Germline loops: CDR1 SGHRS, CDR2 YFSETQ. The V gene end was trimmed by 0 bases and the J gene end by 2 bases; junction bases not matched to a gene: 2. The chain's CDR3 is CASSLEGARNQPQHF. The CDR3 DNA reads TGCGCCAGCAGCTTGGAGGGGGCTCGCAATCAGCCCCAGCATTTT.

This sequence joins TRBV29-1 and TRBJ2-7; a possible D gene is TRBD2 (5 bases). The CDR3 has 12 amino acids. The V gene's germline CDR1 is SQVTM and CDR2 ANQGSEA. V shed 8 bases and J shed 1 base, with 12 bases lying between them. CDR3 protein: CSTRGPSYEQYF. The CDR3 DNA is TGCAGCACCCGAGGGCCATCCTACGAGCAGTACTTC.

The CDR3 here is CASSQQGNTEAFF. CDR3 bases: TGCGCCAGCAGTCAACAGGGAAACACTGAAGCTTTCTTT. This chain connects TRBV5-1 to TRBJ1-1, with D possibly TRBD1 on 6 matching bases. Germline-derived CDR1 and CDR2 are SGHRS and YFSETQ. Trimming removed 5 bases at V and 2 bases at J, with 10 bases between. This CDR3 region has 13 residues.

The chain uses TRBV6-5 and TRBJ1-1; 8 bases match TRBD1. V lost 7 bases to trimming and J lost 0 bases; unmatched junction nucleotides: 7. The CDR3 runs 15 residues. The V gene's germline CDR1 is MNHEY and CDR2 SVGAGI. CDR3 sequence: CASTRGQGMNTEAFF. CDR3 in DNA: TGTGCCAGCACCAGGGGGCAGGGGATGAACACTGAAGCTTTCTTT.

The chain recombines TRBV5-1 with TRBJ2-2; D may be TRBD1 (6 bases). CDR1 SGHRS and CDR2 YFSETQ come from the germline V gene. The germline V and J ends were trimmed by 4 bases and 4 bases, with 11 bases remaining between them. The CDR3 is made up of 14 amino acids. The CDR3 bases are TGCGCCAGCAGCGGGGGCGTTGGCACCGGGGAGCTGTTTTTT. Its translation is CASSGGVGTGELFF.

The chain recombines TRBV19 with TRBJ1-5; the D gene is possibly TRBD1 (6 bases). The CDR3 sequence is 15 residues long. Trimming stripped 0 bases from V and 0 bases from J, with 6 bases between. Germline values: CDR1 LNHDA, CDR2 SQIVND (reference sequence). This CDR3 reads CASSIEGASNQPQHF. CDR3 in DNA: TGTGCCAGTAGTATAGAGGGGGCTAGCAATCAGCCCCAGCATTTT.

This clone was recorded a few times. The rearrangement uses TRBV7-9 and TRBJ1-1; TRBD1 aligns across 8 bases. CDR3 length equals 14 residues. CDR1 SEHNR and CDR2 FQNEAQ come from the germline V gene (reference sequence). The junction had 7 bases not matched to a gene; V was cut back by 5 bases and J by 5 bases. The CDR3 protein is CASSPQGGRTEAFF. CDR3 nucleotide sequence: TGTGCCAGCAGCCCACAGGGGGGCCGGACTGAAGCTTTCTTT.

The rearrangement joins TRBV18 to TRBJ2-7; 13 nucleotides line up with TRBD2. Germline lookup yields CDR1 KGHSH and CDR2 LQKENI. V lost 3 bases, J lost 3 bases, and 8 bases stayed unmatched. The CDR3 runs 17 residues. CDR3 amino acids: CASSPPGLAGFGYEQYF. The CDR3 DNA reads TGTGCCAGCTCACCGCCGGGACTAGCGGGGTTCGGCTACGAGCAGTACTTC. Filled out from reference TRBV18 and TRBJ2-7, the complete variable domain reads NAGVMQNPRHLVRRRGQEARLRCSPMKGHSHVYWYRQLPEEGLKFMVYLQKENIIDESGMPKERFSAEFPKEGPSILRIQQVVRGDSAAYFCASSPPGLAGFGYEQYFGPGTRLTVT.

The V gene is TRBV9, the J gene TRBJ1-6; D is undetermined. Germline V CDR1 and CDR2: SGDLS, YYNGEE. Trimming pared 3 bases from V and 4 bases from J, leaving 2 bases between. This CDR3 spans 12 amino acids. The CDR3, as DNA: TGTGCCAGCAGCGCTTATAATTCACCCCTCCACTTT. Translation gives CASSAYNSPLHF.

Worth noting for this clone: Other nucleotide sequences from this sample produce the same CDR3. The rearrangement uses TRBV5-1 and TRBJ1-4, with TRBD1 matching over 7 bases. CDR1 and CDR2 from the germline V gene are SGHRS and YFSETQ. V was pared by 4 bases and J by 8 bases, with 5 bases of the junction left unmatched. The CDR3 extends over 13 amino acids. The CDR3 loop reads CASSPDRDEKLFF. In DNA, the CDR3 is TGCGCCAGCAGCCCTGACAGGGACGAAAAACTGTTTTTT.

The chain recombines TRBV12-3 or TRBV12-4 with TRBJ1-5, with D possibly being TRBD1 (6 bases). CDR3 length equals 13 residues. Trimming took off 6 bases at V and 7 bases at J, with 13 bases between the two ends. In nucleotides, the CDR3 is TGTGCCAGCAGCTCACAGGGATTGCAGCCCCAGCATTTT. This gives the protein CASSSQGLQPQHF.

V is TRBV18 and J is TRBJ1-1; maybe TRBD1 (5 bases). CDR1 is KGHSH and CDR2 is LQKENI in the germline V gene. V was trimmed by 2 bases and J by 4 bases, leaving 11 bases between them. The CDR3 covers 14 residues. For the CDR3, the DNA is TGTGCCAGCTCACCAGGGACTCCCCCCACTGAAGCTTTCTTT. Its translation is CASSPGTPPTEAFF.

The chain uses TRBV10-3 and TRBJ1-2; 7 positions agree with TRBD1. After removal of 3 bases from V and 8 bases from J, the junction contained 6 bases not matched to a gene. CDR3 length: 13 residues. Germline CDR1 and CDR2: ENHRY and SYGVKD. The CDR3 region has the DNA TGTGCCATCAGTGACGGACAGGTGGGAGGCTACACCTTC. This translates into CAISDGQVGGYTF.

The chain has TRBV5-1 and TRBJ2-3; 8 bases line up with TRBD1. Germline CDR1 is SGHRS and CDR2 is YFSETQ. The CDR3 is made up of 15 amino acids. The trim removed 1 base at V and 4 bases at J, leaving 5 bases unmatched. The CDR3 loop is CASSLSQGAPDTQYF. The CDR3 DNA follows: TGCGCCAGCAGCTTGTCGCAGGGGGCGCCAGATACGCAGTATTTT.

V and J are TRBV5-1 and TRBJ2-7; a possible D gene is TRBD2 (6 bases). V shed 7 bases and J shed 3 bases, with 20 bases lying between them. CDR3 size: 15 residues. Germline assignment: CDR1 SGHRS and CDR2 YFSETQ. The CDR3 DNA reads TGCGCCAGCCCCGTTCGGGGGAGGTTGCTCTACGAGCAGTACTTC. Encoded protein: CASPVRGRLLYEQYF. Supplemented by reference TRBV5-1 and TRBJ2-7, the full variable domain reads KAGVTQTPRYLIKTRGQQVTLSCSPISGHRSVSWYQQTPGQGLQFLFEYFSETQRNKGNFPGRFSGRQFSNSRSEMNVSTLELGDSALYLCASPVRGRLLYEQYFGPGTRLTVT.

V and J are TRBV7-6 and TRBJ2-3, with 8 positions matching TRBD2. Unmatched junction bases numbered 6, after V lost 2 bases and J lost 2 bases. The germline CDR1 and CDR2 sequences are SGHVS and FNYEAQ. This CDR3 has 16 residues. Here the CDR3 DNA reads TGTGCCAGCAGCTTACTGGCGGGGGGTACCACAGATACGCAGTATTTT. The encoded protein is CASSLLAGGTTDTQYF.

This chain joins TRBV5-4 and TRBJ2-7; D may be TRBD1 (6 bases). V was pared by 4 bases and J by 7 bases, with 12 bases between. The V gene's germline CDR1 is SGHNT and CDR2 YYREEE (reference sequence). CDR3 size: 12 residues. Written as DNA, the CDR3 is TGTGCCAGCAGCCTACAGGGTGGGGAGCAGTACTTC. Protein sequence: CASSLQGGEQYF.

J is TRBJ1-4 and V is TRBV29-1, with D hard to call. The V end was cut by 3 bases, the J end by 2 bases, with 10 bases between. The CDR3 is 14 amino acids. CDR1 and CDR2 (germline): SQVTM, ANQGSEA. CDR3: CSVEAGGTNEKLFF. CDR3 DNA sequence: TGCAGCGTTGAGGCGGGAGGGACTAATGAAAAACTGTTTTTT.

This clone is a singleton in its sample. The chain has TRBV28 and TRBJ2-7, with D possibly being TRBD1 (5 bases). Per germline, CDR1 MDHEN and CDR2 SYDVKM. The V end was cut by 3 bases, the J end by 0 bases, with 15 bases between. The CDR3 length is 16 residues. CDR3 nucleotides: TGTGCCAGCAGTTTTTTTCAGACAGCCCTCTCCTACGAGCAGTACTTC. Protein product: CASSFFQTALSYEQYF.

With respect to this clone: Other DNA variants within this sample encode the same CDR3. J is TRBJ1-2 and V is TRBV19; TRBD1 matches at 8 bases. Trimming removed 3 bases from V and 0 bases from J; junction bases left unmatched: 3. Germline CDR1 LNHDA, CDR2 SQIVND (reference sequence). The CDR3 is 15 residues long. The CDR3 sequence is CASSIRDRTNYGYTF. CDR3 nucleotides: TGTGCCAGTAGTATTAGGGACAGGACTAACTATGGCTACACCTTC.